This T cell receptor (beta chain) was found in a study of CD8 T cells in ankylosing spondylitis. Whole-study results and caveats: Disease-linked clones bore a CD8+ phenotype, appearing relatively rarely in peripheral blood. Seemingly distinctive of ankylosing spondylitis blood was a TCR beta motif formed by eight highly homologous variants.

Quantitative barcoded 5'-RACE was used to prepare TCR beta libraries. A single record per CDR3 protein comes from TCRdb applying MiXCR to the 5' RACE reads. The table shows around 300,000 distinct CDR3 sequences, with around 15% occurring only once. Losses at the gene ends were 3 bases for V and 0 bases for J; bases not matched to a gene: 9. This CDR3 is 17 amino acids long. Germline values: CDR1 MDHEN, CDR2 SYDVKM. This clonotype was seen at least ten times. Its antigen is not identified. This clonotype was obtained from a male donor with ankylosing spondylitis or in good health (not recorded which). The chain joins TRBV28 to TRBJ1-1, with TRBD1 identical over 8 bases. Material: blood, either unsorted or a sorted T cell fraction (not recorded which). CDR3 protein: CASSFAFGTGLNTEAFF. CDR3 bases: TGTGCCAGCAGTTTTGCTTTCGGGACAGGATTGAACACTGAAGCTTTCTTT.